Listed below are T cell receptor beta chains from one sample, sequenced in a study of response to subunit inactivated influenza vaccine. From the RT-PCR reads, TCRdb called clonotypes with MiXCR, one entry per CDR3 protein. This sample has more than 700,000 distinct CDR3 sequences, with approximately 22% found just once. Here the sequenced sample was PBMCs from blood, taken roughly 5 days after vaccination. The receptors originated from a man aged 45-65 years who received an inactivated influenza vaccine. The CDR3 runs from the conserved cysteine through the conserved F or W. The order of the fields is CDR3 length, D gene, clone size, V gene, J gene, CDR3 protein, CDR3 DNA. The D gene is left open where the match is weak. Clone size is given for some rows only: seen once, a few or many times, or a class if the clone is expanded.

length: 15
D: TRBD2
size: few
V: TRBV18
J: TRBJ2-1
CDR3: CASSPLGAGGNEQFF
DNA: TGTGCCAGCTCACCACTGGGGGCGGGAGGCAATGAGCAGTTCTTC

length: 13
D: NA
size: few
V: TRBV6-1
J: TRBJ1-1
CDR3: CASTDQGVTEAFF
DNA: TGTGCCAGCACCGACCAAGGTGTTACTGAAGCTTTCTTT

length: 15
D: TRBD1
size: NA
V: TRBV5-1
J: TRBJ2-3
CDR3: CASSPEGQGFDTQYF
DNA: TGCGCCAGCAGCCCCGAAGGACAGGGGTTTGATACGCAGTATTTT

length: 14
D: TRBD1
size: few
V: TRBV29-1
J: TRBJ2-5
CDR3: CSVSVTGGVETQYF
DNA: TGCAGCGTTTCAGTAACAGGGGGCGTAGAGACCCAGTACTTC

length: 16
D: TRBD1
size: NA
V: TRBV7-8
J: TRBJ2-2
CDR3: CASSLIGGSGTGELFF
DNA: TGTGCCAGCAGCCTCATAGGGGGCTCGGGCACCGGGGAGCTGTTTTTT

length: 15
D: TRBD2
size: few
V: TRBV10-3
J: TRBJ2-7
CDR3: CAISVGLAGTYEQYF
DNA: TGTGCCATCAGCGTCGGACTAGCGGGGACCTACGAGCAGTACTTC

length: 15
D: NA
size: few
V: TRBV12-3/TRBV12-4
J: TRBJ2-4
CDR3: CASSRGELGKNIQYF
DNA: TGTGCCAGCAGTCGGGGTGAACTGGGCAAAAACATTCAGTACTTC

length: 17
D: NA
size: NA
V: TRBV7-9
J: TRBJ1-6
CDR3: CASSLGAAGFGNSPLHF
DNA: TGTGCCAGCAGCTTAGGGGCCGCAGGGTTTGGTAATTCACCCCTCCACTTT

length: 13
D: NA
size: NA
V: TRBV28
J: TRBJ2-1
CDR3: CATSLGGRNEQFF
DNA: TGTGCCACCAGTTTAGGGGGTAGGAATGAGCAGTTCTTC

length: 16
D: TRBD2
size: few
V: TRBV6-1
J: TRBJ2-1
CDR3: CASSGNSGRAHNEQFF
DNA: TGTGCCAGCAGTGGAAATAGCGGGAGGGCCCACAATGAGCAGTTCTTC

length: 13
D: NA
size: few
V: TRBV10-3
J: TRBJ2-5
CDR3: CAISQIYRETQYF
DNA: TGTGCCATCAGTCAAATATACCGGGAGACCCAGTACTTC

length: 17
D: NA
size: NA
V: TRBV4-3
J: TRBJ2-3
CDR3: CASSQALTGSGTDTQYF
DNA: TGCGCCAGCAGCCAAGCCCTAACAGGGTCCGGCACAGATACGCAGTATTTT

length: 14
D: TRBD2
size: few
V: TRBV5-1
J: TRBJ2-1
CDR3: CASSAQSGTRDSGF
DNA: TGCGCCAGCAGCGCCCAATCCGGGACTAGGGACTCGGGGTTC

length: 14
D: NA
size: once
V: TRBV27
J: TRBJ1-5
CDR3: CASSSYTGHQPQHF
DNA: TGTGCCAGCAGTTCTTACACGGGGCATCAGCCCCAGCATTTT

length: 15
D: NA
size: many
V: TRBV5-1
J: TRBJ2-5
CDR3: CASGTRGRTQETQYF
DNA: TGCGCCAGTGGGACCCGGGGCAGGACCCAAGAGACCCAGTACTTC

length: 14
D: TRBD2
size: many
V: TRBV2
J: TRBJ2-5
CDR3: CASQDLAGVETQYF
DNA: TGTGCCAGCCAAGATCTAGCGGGGGTTGAGACCCAGTACTTC

length: 17
D: NA
size: NA
V: TRBV12-3/TRBV12-4
J: TRBJ2-1
CDR3: CASRPPSAGASYNEQFF
DNA: TGTGCCAGCAGACCACCGAGTGCGGGGGCCTCCTACAATGAGCAGTTCTTC

length: 17
D: TRBD2
size: NA
V: TRBV11-2
J: TRBJ2-3
CDR3: CASSARATSGSTDTQYF
DNA: TGTGCCAGCAGCGCCAGAGCTACTAGCGGGAGCACAGATACGCAGTATTTT

length: 14
D: NA
size: few
V: TRBV11-2
J: TRBJ2-2
CDR3: CASNPTGNPGELFF
DNA: TGTGCCAGCAACCCTACAGGAAATCCCGGGGAGCTGTTTTTT

length: 14
D: NA
size: NA
V: TRBV7-2
J: TRBJ2-7
CDR3: CASSTRQAAYEQYF
DNA: TGTGCCAGCAGCACTAGACAGGCCGCCTACGAGCAGTACTTC

length: 13
D: NA
size: few
V: TRBV20-1
J: TRBJ1-5
CDR3: CSASHQTIAPQHF
DNA: TGCAGTGCTAGTCATCAGACGATAGCCCCCCAGCATTTT

length: 14
D: NA
size: NA
V: TRBV6-5
J: TRBJ1-5
CDR3: CASSYTRGDQPQHF
DNA: TGTGCCAGCAGTTATACCAGGGGCGATCAGCCCCAGCATTTT

length: 12
D: NA
size: many
V: TRBV29-1
J: TRBJ2-1
CDR3: CSVGRSYNEQFF
DNA: TGCAGCGTTGGCCGCTCCTACAATGAGCAGTTCTTC

length: 16
D: NA
size: few
V: TRBV15
J: TRBJ2-5
CDR3: CATSRVRLLWQETQYF
DNA: TGTGCCACCAGCAGAGTTCGACTCCTTTGGCAAGAGACCCAGTACTTC

length: 13
D: NA
size: few
V: TRBV7-2
J: TRBJ2-3
CDR3: CASSSSVPDTQYF
DNA: TGTGCCAGCAGCTCCAGCGTCCCAGATACGCAGTATTTT

length: 13
D: NA
size: few
V: TRBV9
J: TRBJ2-7
CDR3: CASSPSPGYEQYF
DNA: TGTGCCAGCAGCCCATCTCCGGGTTACGAGCAGTACTTC

length: 15
D: NA
size: many
V: TRBV5-1
J: TRBJ2-1
CDR3: CASSLDRVPYNEQFF
DNA: TGCGCCAGCAGCTTGGACAGGGTCCCCTACAATGAGCAGTTCTTC

length: 13
D: NA
size: NA
V: TRBV29-1
J: TRBJ2-5
CDR3: CSAGGLLQETQYF
DNA: TGCAGCGCTGGGGGACTGCTACAAGAGACCCAGTACTTC

length: 10
D: NA
size: NA
V: TRBV20-1
J: TRBJ2-7
CDR3: CSASMYEQYF
DNA: TGCAGTGCTAGTATGTACGAGCAGTACTTC

length: 15
D: TRBD1
size: few
V: TRBV29-1
J: TRBJ2-3
CDR3: CSVRPTGAHTDTQYF
DNA: TGCAGCGTGCGCCCGACAGGGGCGCACACAGATACGCAGTATTTT

length: 15
D: NA
size: few
V: TRBV4-3
J: TRBJ2-7
CDR3: CASSQDAEWFYEQYF
DNA: TGCGCCAGCAGCCAAGATGCCGAGTGGTTCTACGAGCAGTACTTC

length: 14
D: NA
size: many
V: TRBV5-1
J: TRBJ2-3
CDR3: CASSPGTATDTQYF
DNA: TGCGCCAGCAGCCCCGGGACTGCAACAGATACGCAGTATTTT

length: 15
D: NA
size: once
V: TRBV5-1
J: TRBJ1-2
CDR3: CASSYQGIGVDGYTF
DNA: TGCGCCAGCAGCTACCAAGGGATAGGGGTTGATGGCTACACCTTC

length: 17
D: TRBD1
size: NA
V: TRBV29-1
J: TRBJ1-2
CDR3: CSVPVGQGAITNYGYTF
DNA: TGCAGCGTTCCAGTGGGACAGGGGGCGATTACTAACTATGGCTACACCTTC

length: 14
D: TRBD1
size: few
V: TRBV20-1
J: TRBJ2-7
CDR3: CSASLGTGTYEQYF
DNA: TGCAGTGCTAGCTTAGGGACAGGGACCTACGAGCAGTACTTC

length: 13
D: NA
size: NA
V: TRBV30
J: TRBJ1-1
CDR3: CAWSVLVGGEAFF
DNA: TGTGCCTGGAGTGTACTAGTAGGGGGGGAAGCTTTCTTT

length: 17
D: TRBD2
size: few
V: TRBV7-2
J: TRBJ2-1
CDR3: CASSLGITGTSGGVKFF
DNA: TGTGCCAGCAGCTTAGGAATTACCGGGACTAGCGGGGGGGTTAAGTTCTTC

length: 15
D: TRBD1
size: few
V: TRBV12-3/TRBV12-4
J: TRBJ2-1
CDR3: CASSSRDRLYNEQFF
DNA: TGTGCCAGCAGTTCTCGGGACAGATTATACAATGAGCAGTTCTTC

length: 13
D: NA
size: few
V: TRBV5-1
J: TRBJ1-1
CDR3: CASGTAMNTEAFF
DNA: TGCGCCAGCGGAACAGCTATGAACACTGAAGCTTTCTTT

length: 12
D: NA
size: NA
V: TRBV6-6
J: TRBJ2-3
CDR3: CASSKTGDTQYF
DNA: TGTGCCAGCAGTAAGACCGGAGATACGCAGTATTTT

length: 12
D: NA
size: NA
V: TRBV28
J: TRBJ2-1
CDR3: CASSLLGGEQFF
DNA: TGTGCCAGCAGCTTACTAGGGGGTGAGCAGTTCTTC

length: 14
D: TRBD2
size: many
V: TRBV20-1
J: TRBJ2-7
CDR3: CSAPRPGGTYEQYF
DNA: TGCAGTGCTCCCCGGCCGGGGGGAACCTACGAGCAGTACTTC

length: 15
D: TRBD1
size: NA
V: TRBV7-9
J: TRBJ1-2
CDR3: CASSNPGQGDYGYTF
DNA: TGTGCCAGCAGCAACCCGGGACAGGGTGACTATGGCTACACCTTC